This TCR beta chain derives from a study of identical twins. TCRdb reprocessed the 5' RACE reads via MiXCR and lists one record per CDR3 protein. The sample lists 700,000 or so distinct CDR3 sequences, around 8.6% occurring once. CDR1 is LGHNA and CDR2 is YNFKEQ in the germline V gene. The CDR3 loop spans 16 amino acids. V was clipped by 0 bases and J by 1 base; unmatched bases: 6. This clonotype was counted between two and nine times. This sample also appeared in a second study, on yellow fever vaccine responses in identical twins.

Sequencing used PBMCs. The source is a woman between 18 and 29 years old in good health. This chain connects TRBV4-2 to TRBJ2-7, with 7 bases that match TRBD2. This chain's CDR3 is CASSQDMVGGSYEQYF. For the CDR3, the DNA is TGTGCCAGCAGCCAAGATATGGTGGGAGGGTCCTACGAGCAGTACTTC.